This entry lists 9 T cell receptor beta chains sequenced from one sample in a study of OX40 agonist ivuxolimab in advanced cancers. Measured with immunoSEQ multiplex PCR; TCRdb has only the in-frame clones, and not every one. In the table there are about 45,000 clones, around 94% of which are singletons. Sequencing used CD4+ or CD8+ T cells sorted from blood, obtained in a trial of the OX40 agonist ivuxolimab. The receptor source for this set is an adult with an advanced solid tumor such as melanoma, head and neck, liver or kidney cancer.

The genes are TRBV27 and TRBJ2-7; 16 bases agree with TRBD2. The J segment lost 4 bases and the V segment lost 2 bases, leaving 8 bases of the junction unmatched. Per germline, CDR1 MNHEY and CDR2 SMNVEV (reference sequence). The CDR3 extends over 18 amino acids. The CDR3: CASSLKRGLAGGWYEQYF. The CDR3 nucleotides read TGTGCCAGCAGTTTAAAAAGGGGACTAGCGGGAGGGTGGTACGAGCAGTACTTC.

The CDR3 DNA is TGTGCCAGCATCAACAGGGGAGGCGAGCAGTACTTC. Its translation: CASINRGGEQYF. The rearrangement uses TRBV11-2 and TRBJ2-7; possibly TRBD1 for D (7 bases). Germline CDR1 reads SGHAT; CDR2 reads FQNNGV. The V end lost 7 bases, the J end lost 6 bases, and 13 bases lay between the germline ends. The CDR3 length is 12 residues.

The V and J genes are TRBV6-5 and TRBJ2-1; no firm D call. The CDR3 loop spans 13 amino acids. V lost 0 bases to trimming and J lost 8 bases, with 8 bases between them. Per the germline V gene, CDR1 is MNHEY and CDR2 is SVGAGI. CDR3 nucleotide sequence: TGTGCCAGCAGTTACTCGAGTGGTTATGAGCAGTTCTTC. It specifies CASSYSSGYEQFF.

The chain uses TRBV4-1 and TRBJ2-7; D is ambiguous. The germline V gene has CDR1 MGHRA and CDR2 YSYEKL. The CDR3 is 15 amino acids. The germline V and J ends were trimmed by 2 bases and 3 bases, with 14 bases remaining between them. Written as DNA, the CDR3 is TGCGCCAGCAGCCAAATACCACTTGAACTCTACGAGCAGTACTTC. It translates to CASSQIPLELYEQYF.

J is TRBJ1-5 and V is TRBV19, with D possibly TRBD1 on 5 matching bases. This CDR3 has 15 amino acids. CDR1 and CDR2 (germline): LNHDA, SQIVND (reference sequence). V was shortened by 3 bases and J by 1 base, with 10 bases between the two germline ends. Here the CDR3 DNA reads TGTGCCAGTAGTATGGGGCAAGACAGCAATCAGCCCCAGCATTTT. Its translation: CASSMGQDSNQPQHF.

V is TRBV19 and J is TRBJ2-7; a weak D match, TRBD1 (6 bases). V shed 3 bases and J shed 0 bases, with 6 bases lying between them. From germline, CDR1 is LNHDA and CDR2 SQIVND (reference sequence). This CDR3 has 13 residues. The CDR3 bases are TGTGCCAGTAGTATGACAGGCTCCTACGAGCAGTACTTC. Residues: CASSMTGSYEQYF.

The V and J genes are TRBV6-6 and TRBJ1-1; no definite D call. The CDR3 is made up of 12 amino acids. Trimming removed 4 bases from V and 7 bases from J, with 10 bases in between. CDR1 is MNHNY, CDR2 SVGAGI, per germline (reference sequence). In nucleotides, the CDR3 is TGTGCCAGCAGTTTCCAGACTGTTGAAGCTTTCTTT. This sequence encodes CASSFQTVEAFF.

The CDR3 nucleotides are TGTGCCAGCAGTTACACTAGCGGGAGGATTTCCGGGGAGCTGTTTTTT. Residues: CASSYTSGRISGELFF. This sequence joins TRBV4-2 and TRBJ2-2, with 12 bases lining up with TRBD2. Germline CDR1 reads LGHNA; CDR2 reads YNFKEQ. The CDR3 has 16 residues. V shed 6 bases and J 6 bases; nucleotides not matched to a gene: 8.

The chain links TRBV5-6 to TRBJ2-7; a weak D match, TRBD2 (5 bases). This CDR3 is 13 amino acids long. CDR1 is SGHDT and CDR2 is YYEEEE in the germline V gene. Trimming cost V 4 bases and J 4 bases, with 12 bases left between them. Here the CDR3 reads CASSEAPGYEQYF. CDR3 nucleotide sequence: TGTGCCAGCAGCGAAGCCCCGGGATACGAGCAGTACTTC.